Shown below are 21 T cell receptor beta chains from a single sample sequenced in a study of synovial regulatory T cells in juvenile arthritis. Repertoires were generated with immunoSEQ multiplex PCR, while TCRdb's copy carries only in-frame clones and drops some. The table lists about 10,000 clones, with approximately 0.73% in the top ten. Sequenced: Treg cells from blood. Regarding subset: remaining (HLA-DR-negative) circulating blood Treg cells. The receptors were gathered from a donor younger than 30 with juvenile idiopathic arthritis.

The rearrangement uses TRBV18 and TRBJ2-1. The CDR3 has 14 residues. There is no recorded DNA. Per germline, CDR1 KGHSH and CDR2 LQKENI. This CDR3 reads CASSPPKGIGEQFF.

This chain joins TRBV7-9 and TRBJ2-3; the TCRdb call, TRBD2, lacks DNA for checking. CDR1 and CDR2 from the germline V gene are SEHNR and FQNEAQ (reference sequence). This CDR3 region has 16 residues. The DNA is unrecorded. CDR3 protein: CASSFSGGAAFNTQYF.

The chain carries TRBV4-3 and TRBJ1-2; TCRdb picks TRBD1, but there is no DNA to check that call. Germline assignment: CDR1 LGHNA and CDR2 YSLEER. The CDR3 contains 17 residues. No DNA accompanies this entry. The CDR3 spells CASSQDRRPRANYGYTF.

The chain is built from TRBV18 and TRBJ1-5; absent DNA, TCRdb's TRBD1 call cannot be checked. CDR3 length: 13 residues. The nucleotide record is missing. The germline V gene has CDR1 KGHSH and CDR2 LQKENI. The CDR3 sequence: CASSRSGDQPQHF.

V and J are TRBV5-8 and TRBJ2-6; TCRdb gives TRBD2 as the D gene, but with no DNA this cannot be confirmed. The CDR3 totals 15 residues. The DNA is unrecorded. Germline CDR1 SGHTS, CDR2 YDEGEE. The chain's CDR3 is CASSRGRSGANVLTF.

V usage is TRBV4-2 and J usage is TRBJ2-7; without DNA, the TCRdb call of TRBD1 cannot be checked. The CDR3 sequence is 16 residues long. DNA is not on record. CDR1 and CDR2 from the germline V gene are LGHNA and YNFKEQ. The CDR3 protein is CASSLFGHSYSYEQYF.

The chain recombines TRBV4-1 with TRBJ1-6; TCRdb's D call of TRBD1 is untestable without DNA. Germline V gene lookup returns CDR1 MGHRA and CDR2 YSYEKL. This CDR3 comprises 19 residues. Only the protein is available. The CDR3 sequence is CASRAQGLTGTVHNSPLHF.

This CDR3 is CASSLAGGNTIYF. This chain joins TRBV11-2 and TRBJ1-3; TCRdb names TRBD1, which stays unverified in the absence of DNA. Germline CDR1 and CDR2: SGHAT and FQNNGV. CDR3 length: 13 residues. Only the protein is on record.

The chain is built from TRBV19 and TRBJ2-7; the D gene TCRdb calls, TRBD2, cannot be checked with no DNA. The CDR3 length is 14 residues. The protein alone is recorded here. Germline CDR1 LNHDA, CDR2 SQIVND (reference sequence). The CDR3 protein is CASSLFSALREQYF.

The CDR3 protein is CASSQDLVRGVGSPLHF. The genes are TRBV4-3 and TRBJ1-6. Germline V gene sequence: CDR1 LGHNA, CDR2 YSLEER. The CDR3 is 17 amino acids. No DNA is given.

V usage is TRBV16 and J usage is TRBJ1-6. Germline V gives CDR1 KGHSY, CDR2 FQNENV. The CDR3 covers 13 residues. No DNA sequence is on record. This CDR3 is CASSQFSGSPLHF.

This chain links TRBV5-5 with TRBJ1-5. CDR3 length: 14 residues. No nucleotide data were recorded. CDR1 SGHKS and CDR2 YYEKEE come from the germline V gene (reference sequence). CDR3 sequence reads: CASSLVSAGQPQHF.

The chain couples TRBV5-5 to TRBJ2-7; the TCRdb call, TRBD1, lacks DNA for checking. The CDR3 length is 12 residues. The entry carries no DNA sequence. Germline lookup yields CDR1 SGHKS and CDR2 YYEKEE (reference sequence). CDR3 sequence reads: CASSFLTGEQYF.

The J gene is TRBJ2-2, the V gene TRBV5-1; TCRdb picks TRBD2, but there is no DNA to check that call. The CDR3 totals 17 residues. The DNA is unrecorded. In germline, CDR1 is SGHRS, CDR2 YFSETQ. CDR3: CASSALLASSLDGELFF.

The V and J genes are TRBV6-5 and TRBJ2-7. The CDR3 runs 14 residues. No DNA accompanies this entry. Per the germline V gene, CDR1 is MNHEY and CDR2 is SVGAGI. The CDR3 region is CASSYVLGDSEQYF.

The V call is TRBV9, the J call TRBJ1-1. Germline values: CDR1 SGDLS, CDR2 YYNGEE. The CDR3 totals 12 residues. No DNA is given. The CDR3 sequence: CASSVGGNEAFF.

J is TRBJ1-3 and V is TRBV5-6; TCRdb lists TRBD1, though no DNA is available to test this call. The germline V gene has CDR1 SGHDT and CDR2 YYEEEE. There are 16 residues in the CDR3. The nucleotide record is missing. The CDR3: CASSLPGTGPGNTIYF.

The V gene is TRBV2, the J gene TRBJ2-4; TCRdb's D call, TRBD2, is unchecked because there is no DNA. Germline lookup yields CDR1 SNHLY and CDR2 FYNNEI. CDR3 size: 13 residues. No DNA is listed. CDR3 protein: CASRESGGNIQYF. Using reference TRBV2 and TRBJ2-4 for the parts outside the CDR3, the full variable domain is EPEVTQTPSHQVTQMGQEVILRCVPISNHLYFYWYRQILGQKVEFLVSFYNNEISEKSEIFDDQFSVERPDGSNFTLKIRSTKLEDSAMYFCASRESGGNIQYFGAGTRLSVL.

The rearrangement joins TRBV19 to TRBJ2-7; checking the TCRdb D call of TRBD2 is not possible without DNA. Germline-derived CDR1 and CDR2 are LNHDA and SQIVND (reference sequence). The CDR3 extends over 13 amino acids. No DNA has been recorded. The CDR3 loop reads CASSPGERYEQYF. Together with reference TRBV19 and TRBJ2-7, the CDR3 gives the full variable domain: DGGITQSPKYLFRKEGQNVTLSCEQNLNHDAMYWYRQDPGQGLRLIYYSQIVNDFQKGDIAEGYSVSREKKESFPLTVTSAQKNPTAFYLCASSPGERYEQYFGPGTRLTVT.

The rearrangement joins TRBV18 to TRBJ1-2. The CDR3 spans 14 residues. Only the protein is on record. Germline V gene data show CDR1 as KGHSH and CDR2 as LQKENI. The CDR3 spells CASSPQGIDHGYTF.

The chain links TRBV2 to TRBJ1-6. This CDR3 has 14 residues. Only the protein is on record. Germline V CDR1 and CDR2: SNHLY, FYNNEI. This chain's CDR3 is CASTWGAGNSPLHF.